Below, 19 T cell receptor beta chains from the same sample are listed, as sequenced in a study of T cells in Graves' hyperthyroidism and ophthalmopathy. RNA transcripts were the template for amplifying TCR beta CDR3 regions. RT-PCR in the first round (using the HTBI primer set) targeted the TCR CDR3. TCRdb recomputed calls from the multiplex PCR reads with MiXCR, one row per CDR3 protein. Here the sample spans over 450,000 distinct CDR3 sequences, around 14% being singletons. The sample taken for sequencing was blood. The receptors derive from a woman aged 18-29 years with Graves' hyperthyroidism.

This clonotype occurred a few times. CDR3 sequence (DNA): TGTGCCAGCAGCGGGCCGCGGGGCTCCTACGAGCAGTACGTC. Its translation is CASSGPRGSYEQYV. The chain employs TRBV7-9 and TRBJ2-7; TRBD2 is a possible D gene (6 bases). The V end was cut by 5 bases, the J end by 0 bases, with 11 bases between. The CDR3 spans 14 residues. Germline V gene sequence: CDR1 SEHNR, CDR2 FQNEAQ (reference sequence).

This clonotype was seen ten or more times. This sequence joins TRBV29-1 and TRBJ1-1; TRBD1 aligns across 7 bases. The germline CDR1 and CDR2 sequences are SQVTM and ANQGSEA. This CDR3 comprises 14 residues. V was pared by 4 bases and J by 0 bases, with 5 bases of the junction left unmatched. CDR3: CSVGKTGMNTEAFF. The CDR3 nucleotides are TGCAGCGTTGGGAAGACAGGGATGAACACTGAAGCTTTCTTT.

In its sample, this clonotype was seen many times. The V and J genes are TRBV12-3 or TRBV12-4 and TRBJ1-5; D not resolved. Deletions cut 1 base from V and 8 bases from J, with 9 bases between. This CDR3 region has 13 residues. The CDR3 sequence: CASSLDSIKPQHF. CDR3 nucleotides: TGTGCCAGCAGTTTAGATTCAATCAAGCCCCAGCATTTT.

This clonotype appeared many times. This chain connects TRBV7-9 to TRBJ2-7; TRBD2 matches at 9 bases. Germline trimming cut 5 bases from V and 6 bases from J; bases unmatched to any gene: 8. The length of the CDR3 is 14 residues. Germline values: CDR1 SEHNR, CDR2 FQNEAQ (reference sequence). The CDR3 DNA follows: TGTGCCAGCAGCCCGAGCGGGAGGCCCCTCGAGCAGTACTTC. It encodes CASSPSGRPLEQYF.

A few counts support this clonotype. The chain links TRBV10-2 to TRBJ1-1; D remains unclear. CDR1 and CDR2 (germline): WSHSY, SAAADI. This CDR3 has 14 residues. Trimming took off 6 bases at V and 1 base at J, with 12 bases between the two ends. CDR3 region: CASSAQRANTEAFF. CDR3 nucleotides: TGCGCCAGCAGCGCCCAGAGAGCGAACACTGAAGCTTTCTTT.

There are many counts of this clonotype. The V and J genes are TRBV27 and TRBJ1-2; D is undetermined. CDR3 length equals 14 residues. Trimming took 4 bases from V and 2 from J, leaving 11 bases between them. The germline V gene encodes CDR1 MNHEY and CDR2 SMNVEV (reference sequence). CDR3 DNA: TGTGCCAGCAGTTATAGGTACAGCAACTATGGCTACACCTTC. Translated, it gives CASSYRYSNYGYTF.

This clonotype was seen a handful of times. V gene TRBV30 combines with J gene TRBJ1-4, with D tentatively TRBD1 (5 bases). CDR3 size: 12 residues. Deletions cut 5 bases from V and 10 bases from J, with 14 bases between. The germline CDR1 and CDR2 sequences are GTSNPN and SVGIG (reference sequence). In DNA form, the CDR3 reads TGTGCCTGGGGGGCGAGGGGTGGAAAACTGTTTTTT. The encoded protein is CAWGARGGKLFF.

This rearrangement joins TRBV19 to TRBJ2-7, with D tentatively TRBD1 (6 bases). Germline loops: CDR1 LNHDA, CDR2 SQIVND (reference sequence). V lost 6 bases, J lost 1 base, and 16 bases lay in between. This CDR3 comprises 15 residues. CDR3 DNA sequence: TGTGCCAGTAGCAAGGACAGCTCGTATTCCTACGAGCAGTACTTC. Protein product: CASSKDSSYSYEQYF.

This clonotype has more than one count but fewer than ten. CDR3 sequence (DNA): TGCAGTGCTAGTTACGGTCTAGCGATTTCCTACAATGAGCAGTTCTTC. It codes for CSASYGLAISYNEQFF. The chain links TRBV20-1 to TRBJ2-1; TRBD2 might be the D (6 bases). Germline V gene data show CDR1 as DFQATT and CDR2 as SNEGSKA (reference sequence). This CDR3 has 16 amino acids. V lost 3 bases, J lost 1 base, and 16 bases lay in between.

Concerning this clonotype itself: This is likely a read error, given that the CDR3 carries no conserved phenylalanine or tryptophan at its end. The rearrangement joins TRBV29-1 to TRBJ2-3, with D possibly being TRBD1 (7 bases). V was shortened by 3 bases and J by 0 bases, with 13 bases between the two germline ends. Per germline, CDR1 SQVTM and CDR2 ANQGSEA. The CDR3 runs 15 residues. The CDR3 DNA follows: TGCAGCGTTGACCTACAGGGGACTAGCACAGATACGCAGTATATT. It specifies CSVDLQGTSTDTQYI.

This clonotype has a handful of counts. The V and J genes are TRBV25-1 and TRBJ2-7; D call uncertain. The CDR3 has 13 amino acids. Looked up from germline, CDR1 is MGHDK and CDR2 is SYGVNS. The germline V and J ends were trimmed by 7 bases and 0 bases, with 10 bases remaining between them. This chain's CDR3 is CASMYPGSYEQYF. In DNA, the CDR3 is TGTGCCAGCATGTATCCCGGCTCCTACGAGCAGTACTTC.

This clonotype showed up just a few times. V gene TRBV7-9 combines with J gene TRBJ2-7; D unresolved. From germline, CDR1 is SEHNR and CDR2 FQNEAQ (reference sequence). The CDR3 is 15 amino acids. V shed 1 base and J shed 3 bases, with 13 bases lying between them. The CDR3 sequence is CASSLVGILGYEQYF. DNA for the CDR3: TGTGCCAGCAGCTTAGTAGGTATCCTTGGCTACGAGCAGTACTTC.

This clonotype was counted at least ten times. V is TRBV12-3 or TRBV12-4 and J is TRBJ1-6; a weak D match, TRBD1 (5 bases). V dropped 7 bases and J dropped 7 bases, with 8 bases sitting between them. The CDR3 has 12 residues. The CDR3 sequence: CASTGFNSPLHF. DNA for the CDR3: TGTGCCAGCACAGGGTTCAATTCACCCCTCCACTTT.

This clonotype was found many times. This chain connects TRBV30 to TRBJ2-1, with a tentative D call TRBD2 (7 bases). Trimming cost V 0 bases and J 9 bases, with 15 bases left between them. The CDR3 runs to 14 residues. Germline assignment: CDR1 GTSNPN and CDR2 SVGIG (reference sequence). CDR3 sequence (DNA): TGTGCCTGGAGTGTACTGGGGGGGCTGGTTGAGCAGTTCTTC. This translates into CAWSVLGGLVEQFF.

This clonotype was seen only once. This may be a read error: a much more frequent sequence differs by one nucleotide. Likely a read error: the CDR3 ends without its conserved phenylalanine or tryptophan. V and J are TRBV29-1 and TRBJ2-7; 11 nucleotides agree with TRBD2. Germline CDR1 and CDR2: SQVTM and ANQGSEA. The CDR3 contains 13 residues. Trimming took 7 bases from V and 0 from J; bases not matched to a gene: 2. The CDR3 is CSAGTSGSYEQYL. CDR3 nucleotide sequence: TGCAGCGCAGGGACTAGCGGCTCCTACGAGCAGTACCTC.

The rearrangement joins TRBV2 to TRBJ2-1, with D possibly TRBD2 on 6 matching bases. Germline V gene lookup returns CDR1 SNHLY and CDR2 FYNNEI. Between the trimmed V and J ends, which lost 7 bases and 4 bases, there was a span of 11 bases. This CDR3 spans 13 amino acids. The CDR3: CASNPGLYNEQFF. The CDR3 region has the DNA TGTGCCAGCAACCCCGGACTATACAATGAGCAGTTCTTC.

The V and J genes are TRBV12-3 or TRBV12-4 and TRBJ2-4; D gene uncertain. The CDR3 has 14 amino acids. V was cut by 3 bases and J by 2 bases, with 8 bases left in between. This CDR3 is CASSFSRTKNIQYF. The DNA of the CDR3 is TGTGCCAGCAGTTTTTCGCGGACCAAAAACATTCAGTACTTC.

This chain joins TRBV5-1 and TRBJ2-2; 7 nucleotides line up with TRBD2. J lost 3 bases, V lost 4 bases, and 6 bases had no gene match. Germline V gene sequence: CDR1 SGHRS, CDR2 YFSETQ. This CDR3 is built from 15 residues. The CDR3 spells CASSQEGGDTGELFF. In nucleotides, the CDR3 is TGCGCCAGCAGCCAGGAGGGAGGGGACACCGGGGAGCTGTTTTTT. Together with reference TRBV5-1 and TRBJ2-2, the CDR3 gives the full variable domain: KAGVTQTPRYLIKTRGQQVTLSCSPISGHRSVSWYQQTPGQGLQFLFEYFSETQRNKGNFPGRFSGRQFSNSRSEMNVSTLELGDSALYLCASSQEGGDTGELFFGEGSRLTVL.

CDR3 region: CASSQDGTGGFYEQYF. CDR3 coding DNA: TGCGCCAGCAGCCAAGATGGGACAGGGGGCTTCTACGAGCAGTACTTC. The J gene is TRBJ2-7, the V gene TRBV4-1; 12 bases are a match to TRBD1. The CDR3 covers 16 residues. The trim removed 0 bases at V and 3 bases at J, leaving 3 bases unmatched. Germline lookup yields CDR1 MGHRA and CDR2 YSYEKL.